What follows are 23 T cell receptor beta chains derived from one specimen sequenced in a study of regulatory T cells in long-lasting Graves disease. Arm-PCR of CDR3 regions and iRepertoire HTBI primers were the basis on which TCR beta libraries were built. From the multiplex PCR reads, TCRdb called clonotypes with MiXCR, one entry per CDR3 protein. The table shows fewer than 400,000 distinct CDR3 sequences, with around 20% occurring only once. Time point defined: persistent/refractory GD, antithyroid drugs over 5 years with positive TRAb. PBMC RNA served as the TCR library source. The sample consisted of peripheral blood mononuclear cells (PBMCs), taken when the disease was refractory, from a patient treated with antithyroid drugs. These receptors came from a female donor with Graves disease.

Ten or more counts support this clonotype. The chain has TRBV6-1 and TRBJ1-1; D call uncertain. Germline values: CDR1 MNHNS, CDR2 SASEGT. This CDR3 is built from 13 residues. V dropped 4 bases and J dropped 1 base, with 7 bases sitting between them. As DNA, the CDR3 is TGTGCCAGCAGTGCCGGGTCGAACACTGAAGCTTTCTTT. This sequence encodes CASSAGSNTEAFF.

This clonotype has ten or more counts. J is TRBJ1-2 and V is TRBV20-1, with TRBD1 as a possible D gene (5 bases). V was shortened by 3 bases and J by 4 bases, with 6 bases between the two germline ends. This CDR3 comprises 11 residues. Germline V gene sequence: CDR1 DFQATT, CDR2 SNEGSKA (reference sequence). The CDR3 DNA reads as TGCAGTGCTAGGGGGGGCTATGGCTACACCTTC. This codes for CSARGGYGYTF.

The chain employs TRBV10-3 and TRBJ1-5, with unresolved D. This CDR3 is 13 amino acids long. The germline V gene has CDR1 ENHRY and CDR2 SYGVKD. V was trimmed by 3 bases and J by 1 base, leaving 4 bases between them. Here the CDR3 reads CAISDVSNQPQHF. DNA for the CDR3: TGTGCCATCAGTGACGTCAGCAATCAGCCCCAGCATTTT.

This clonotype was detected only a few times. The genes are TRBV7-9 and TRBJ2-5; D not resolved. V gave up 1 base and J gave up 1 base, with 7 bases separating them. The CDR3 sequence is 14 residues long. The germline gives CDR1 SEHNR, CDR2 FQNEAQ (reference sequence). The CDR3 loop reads CASSLVGFQETQYF. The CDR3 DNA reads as TGTGCCAGCAGCTTAGTCGGCTTCCAAGAGACCCAGTACTTC.

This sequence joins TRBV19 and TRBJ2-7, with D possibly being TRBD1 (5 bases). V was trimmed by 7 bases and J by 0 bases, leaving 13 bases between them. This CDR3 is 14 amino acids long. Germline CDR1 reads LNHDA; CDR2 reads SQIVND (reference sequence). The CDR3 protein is CASKVTATSYEQYF. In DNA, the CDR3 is TGTGCCAGTAAGGTGACAGCTACCTCCTACGAGCAGTACTTC.

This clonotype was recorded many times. The CDR3 DNA reads TGCAGTGCCAAGGCCCTCCCCGACCAAGAGACCCAGTACTTC. Protein: CSAKALPDQETQYF. This rearrangement joins TRBV20-1 to TRBJ2-5, with D hard to call. CDR1 DFQATT and CDR2 SNEGSKA come from the germline V gene (reference sequence). The CDR3 is 14 amino acids. The V and J ends lost 6 bases and 0 bases respectively, with 14 bases between them.

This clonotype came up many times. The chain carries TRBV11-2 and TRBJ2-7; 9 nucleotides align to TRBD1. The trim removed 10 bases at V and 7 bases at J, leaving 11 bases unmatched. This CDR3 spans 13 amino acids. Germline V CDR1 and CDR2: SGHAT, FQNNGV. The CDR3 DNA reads TGTGCCACTTCCGGACAGGGGCAAAATGAGCAGTACTTC. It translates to CATSGQGQNEQYF.

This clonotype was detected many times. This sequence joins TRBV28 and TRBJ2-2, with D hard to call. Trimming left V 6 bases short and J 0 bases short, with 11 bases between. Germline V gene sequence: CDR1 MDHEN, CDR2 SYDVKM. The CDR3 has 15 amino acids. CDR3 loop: CASRTGLSNTGELFF. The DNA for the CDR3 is TGTGCCAGCAGGACCGGGCTTTCGAACACCGGGGAGCTGTTTTTT.

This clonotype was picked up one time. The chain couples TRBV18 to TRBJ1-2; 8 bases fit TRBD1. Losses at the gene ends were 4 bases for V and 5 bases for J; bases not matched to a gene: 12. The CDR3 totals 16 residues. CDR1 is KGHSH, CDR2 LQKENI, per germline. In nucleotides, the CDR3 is TGTGCCAGCTCACACCAACAGGCGACAGGGGTGTATGGCTACACCTTC. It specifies CASSHQQATGVYGYTF.

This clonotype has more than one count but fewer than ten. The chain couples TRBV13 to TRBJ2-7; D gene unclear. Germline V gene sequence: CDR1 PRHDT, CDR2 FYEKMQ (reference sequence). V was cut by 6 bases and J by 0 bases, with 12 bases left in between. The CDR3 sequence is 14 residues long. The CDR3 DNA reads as TGTGCCAGCAGTTTCCACCGTCCCTCCTACGAGCAGTACTTC. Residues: CASSFHRPSYEQYF.

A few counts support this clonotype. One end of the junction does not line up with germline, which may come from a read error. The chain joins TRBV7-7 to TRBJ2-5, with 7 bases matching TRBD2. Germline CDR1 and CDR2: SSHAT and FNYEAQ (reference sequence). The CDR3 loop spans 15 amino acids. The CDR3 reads CASSSSAPWGGAQYF. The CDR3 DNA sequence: TGTGCTAGCAGCTCTTCGGCGCCCTGGGGGGGAGCCCAGTACTTC.

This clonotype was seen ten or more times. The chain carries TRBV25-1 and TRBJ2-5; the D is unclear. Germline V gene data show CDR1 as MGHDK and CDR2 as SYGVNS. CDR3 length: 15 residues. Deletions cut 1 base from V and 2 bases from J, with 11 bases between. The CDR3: CASSEFLGAQETQYF. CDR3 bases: TGTGCCAGCAGTGAATTTCTCGGCGCTCAAGAGACCCAGTACTTC.

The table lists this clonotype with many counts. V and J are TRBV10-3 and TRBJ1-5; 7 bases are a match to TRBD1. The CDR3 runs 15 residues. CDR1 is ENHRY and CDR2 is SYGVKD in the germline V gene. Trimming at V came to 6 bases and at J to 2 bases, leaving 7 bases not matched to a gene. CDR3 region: CAIRATGVGNQPQHF. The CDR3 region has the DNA TGTGCCATCAGAGCTACAGGGGTCGGCAATCAGCCCCAGCATTTT.

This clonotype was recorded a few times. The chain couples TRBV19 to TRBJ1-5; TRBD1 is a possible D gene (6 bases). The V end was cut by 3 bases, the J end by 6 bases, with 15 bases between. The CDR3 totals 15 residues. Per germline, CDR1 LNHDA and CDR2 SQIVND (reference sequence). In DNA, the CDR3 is TGTGCCAGTAGTATCGGGGGGCGCCGCGGTCAGCCCCAGCATTTT. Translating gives CASSIGGRRGQPQHF. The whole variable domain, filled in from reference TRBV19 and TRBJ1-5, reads DGGITQSPKYLFRKEGQNVTLSCEQNLNHDAMYWYRQDPGQGLRLIYYSQIVNDFQKGDIAEGYSVSREKKESFPLTVTSAQKNPTAFYLCASSIGGRRGQPQHFGDGTRLSIL.

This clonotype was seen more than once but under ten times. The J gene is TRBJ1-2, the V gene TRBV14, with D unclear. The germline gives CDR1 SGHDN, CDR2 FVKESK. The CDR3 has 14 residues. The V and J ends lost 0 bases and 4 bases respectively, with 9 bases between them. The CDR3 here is CASSQDRGFYGYTF. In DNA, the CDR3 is TGTGCCAGCAGCCAAGATCGCGGATTCTATGGCTACACCTTC. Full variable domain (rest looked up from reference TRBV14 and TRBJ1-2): EAGVTQFPSHSVIEKGQTVTLRCDPISGHDNLYWYRRVMGKEIKFLLHFVKESKQDESGMPNNRFLAERTGGTYSTLKVQPAELEDSGVYFCASSQDRGFYGYTFGSGTRLTVV.

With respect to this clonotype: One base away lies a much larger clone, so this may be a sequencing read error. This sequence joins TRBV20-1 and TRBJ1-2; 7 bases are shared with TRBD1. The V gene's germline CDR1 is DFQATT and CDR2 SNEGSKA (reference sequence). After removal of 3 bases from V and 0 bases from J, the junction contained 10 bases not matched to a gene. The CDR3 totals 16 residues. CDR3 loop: CSASIAGGDPNYGYTF. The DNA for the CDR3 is TGCAGTGCTAGTATTGCAGGGGGAGACCCTAACTATGGCTACACCTTC.

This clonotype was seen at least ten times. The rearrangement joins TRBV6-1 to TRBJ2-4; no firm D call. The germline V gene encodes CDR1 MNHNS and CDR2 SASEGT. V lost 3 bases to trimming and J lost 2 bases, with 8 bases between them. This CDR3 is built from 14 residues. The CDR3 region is CASSEARTKNIQYF. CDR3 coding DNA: TGTGCCAGCAGTGAGGCGCGGACCAAAAACATTCAGTACTTC.

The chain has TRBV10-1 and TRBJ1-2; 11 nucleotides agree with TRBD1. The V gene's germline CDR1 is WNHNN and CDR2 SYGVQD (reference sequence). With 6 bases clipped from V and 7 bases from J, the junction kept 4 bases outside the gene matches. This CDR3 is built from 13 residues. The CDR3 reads CASSAGQGAGYTF. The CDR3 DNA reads TGCGCCAGCAGCGCCGGACAGGGGGCTGGCTACACCTTC.

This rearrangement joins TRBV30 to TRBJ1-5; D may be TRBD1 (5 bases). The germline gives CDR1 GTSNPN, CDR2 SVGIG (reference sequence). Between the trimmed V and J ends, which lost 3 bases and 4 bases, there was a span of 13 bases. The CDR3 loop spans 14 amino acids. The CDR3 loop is CAWRGSGRNQPQHF. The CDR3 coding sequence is TGTGCCTGGAGGGGTTCAGGGAGGAATCAGCCCCAGCATTTT.

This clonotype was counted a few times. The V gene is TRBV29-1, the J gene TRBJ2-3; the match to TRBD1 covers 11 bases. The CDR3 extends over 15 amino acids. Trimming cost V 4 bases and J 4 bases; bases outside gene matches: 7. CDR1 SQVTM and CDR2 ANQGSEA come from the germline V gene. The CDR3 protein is CSVGGDRGFADTQYF. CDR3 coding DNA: TGCAGCGTTGGTGGGGACAGGGGGTTCGCAGATACGCAGTATTTT.

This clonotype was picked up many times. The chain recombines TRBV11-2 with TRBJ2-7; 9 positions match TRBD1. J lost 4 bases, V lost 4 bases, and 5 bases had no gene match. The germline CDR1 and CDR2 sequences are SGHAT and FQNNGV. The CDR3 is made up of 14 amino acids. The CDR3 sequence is CASSSRQGGYEQYF. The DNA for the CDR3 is TGTGCCAGCAGCTCACGACAGGGGGGTTACGAGCAGTACTTC.

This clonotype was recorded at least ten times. CDR3 DNA sequence: TGTGCCAGCAGCCCGAAAAATCGGGGAGAGACCCAGTACTTC. Encoded protein: CASSPKNRGETQYF. V is TRBV7-9 and J is TRBJ2-5; a possible D gene is TRBD2 (5 bases). The germline CDR1 and CDR2 sequences are SEHNR and FQNEAQ (reference sequence). This CDR3 is 14 amino acids long. Trimming took 5 bases from V and 4 from J, leaving 14 bases between them.

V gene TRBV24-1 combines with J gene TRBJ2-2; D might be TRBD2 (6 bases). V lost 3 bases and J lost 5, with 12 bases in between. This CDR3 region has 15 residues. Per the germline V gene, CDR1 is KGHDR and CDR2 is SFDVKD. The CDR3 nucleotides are TGTGCCACCAGTGATCCCGGGACTTCGACCGGGGAGCTGTTTTTT. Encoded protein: CATSDPGTSTGELFF.